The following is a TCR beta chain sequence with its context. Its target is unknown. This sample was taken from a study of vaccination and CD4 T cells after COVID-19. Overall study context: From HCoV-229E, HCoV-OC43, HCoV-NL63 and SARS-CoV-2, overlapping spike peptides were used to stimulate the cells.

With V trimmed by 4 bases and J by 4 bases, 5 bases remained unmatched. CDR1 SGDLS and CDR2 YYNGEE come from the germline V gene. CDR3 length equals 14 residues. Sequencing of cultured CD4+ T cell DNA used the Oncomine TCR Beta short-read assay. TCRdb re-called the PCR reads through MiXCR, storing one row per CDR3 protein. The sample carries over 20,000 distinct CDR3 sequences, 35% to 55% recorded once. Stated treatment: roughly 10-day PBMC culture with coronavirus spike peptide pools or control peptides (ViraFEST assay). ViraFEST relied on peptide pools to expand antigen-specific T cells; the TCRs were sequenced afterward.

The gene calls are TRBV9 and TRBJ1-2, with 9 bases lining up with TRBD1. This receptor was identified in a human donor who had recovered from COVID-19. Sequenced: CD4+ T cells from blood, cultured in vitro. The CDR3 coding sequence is TGTGCCAGCAGCCCAAGACAGGGGGGCTATGGCTACACCTTC. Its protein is CASSPRQGGYGYTF.